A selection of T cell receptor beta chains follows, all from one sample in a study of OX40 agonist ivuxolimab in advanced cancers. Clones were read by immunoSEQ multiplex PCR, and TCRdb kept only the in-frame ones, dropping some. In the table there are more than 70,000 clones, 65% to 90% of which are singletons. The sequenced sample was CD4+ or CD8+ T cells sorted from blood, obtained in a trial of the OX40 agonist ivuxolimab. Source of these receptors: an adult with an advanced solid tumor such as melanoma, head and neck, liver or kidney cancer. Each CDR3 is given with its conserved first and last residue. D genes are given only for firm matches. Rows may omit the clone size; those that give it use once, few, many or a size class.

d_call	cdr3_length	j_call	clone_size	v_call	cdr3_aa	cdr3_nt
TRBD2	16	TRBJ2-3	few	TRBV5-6	CASSIRTSGGPDTQYF	TGTGCCAGCAGTATACGGACTAGCGGGGGGCCAGATACGCAGTATTTT
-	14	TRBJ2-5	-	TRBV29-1	CSVEGGSAQETQYF	TGCAGCGTTGAAGGGGGGTCGGCTCAAGAGACCCAGTACTTC
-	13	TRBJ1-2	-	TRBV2	CASSERREYGYTF	TGTGCCAGCAGTGAACGGAGGGAGTATGGCTACACCTTC
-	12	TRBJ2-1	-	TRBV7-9	CASSFRYNEQFF	TGTGCCAGCAGCTTTCGCTACAATGAGCAGTTCTTC
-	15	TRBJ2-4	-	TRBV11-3	CASSLVWEGLNIQYF	TGTGCCAGCAGCTTAGTATGGGAAGGGCTAAACATTCAGTACTTC
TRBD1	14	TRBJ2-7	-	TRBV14	CASSPRQGPYEQYF	TGTGCCAGCAGCCCTCGACAGGGCCCCTACGAGCAGTACTTC
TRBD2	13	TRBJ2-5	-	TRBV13	CASSLSERGTQYF	TGTGCCAGCAGCTTAAGCGAGCGGGGGACCCAGTACTTC
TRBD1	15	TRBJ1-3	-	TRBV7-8	CASSWDRVSGNTIYF	TGTGCCAGCAGCTGGGACAGGGTTTCTGGAAACACCATATATTTT
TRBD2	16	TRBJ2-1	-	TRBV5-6	CASSGPTGTSGNEQFF	TGTGCCAGCAGCGGACCCACCGGGACTAGCGGCAATGAGCAGTTCTTC
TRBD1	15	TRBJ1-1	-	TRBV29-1	CSVGGAGGGEAEAFF	TGCAGCGTCGGGGGGGCGGGAGGGGGCGAAGCTGAAGCTTTCTTT
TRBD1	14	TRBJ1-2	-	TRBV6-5	CASSQTGAPYGYTF	TGTGCCAGCAGTCAAACAGGGGCACCTTATGGCTACACCTTC
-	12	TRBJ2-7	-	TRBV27	CASRSLDYEQYF	TGTGCCAGCAGATCCCTCGACTACGAGCAGTACTTC
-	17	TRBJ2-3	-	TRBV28	CASRRILETAAQDTQYF	TGTGCCAGCAGAAGAATCTTGGAAACGGCGGCCCAAGATACGCAGTATTTT
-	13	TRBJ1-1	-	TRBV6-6	CASSYRVNTEAFF	TGTGCCAGCAGTTACCGGGTGAACACTGAAGCTTTCTTT
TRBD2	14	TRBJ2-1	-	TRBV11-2	CASSLAGGYNEQFF	TGTGCCAGCAGCTTAGCGGGGGGTTACAATGAGCAGTTCTTC
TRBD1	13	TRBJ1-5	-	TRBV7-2	CASRGQGGQPQHF	TGTGCCAGCAGAGGACAGGGTGGTCAGCCCCAGCATTTT
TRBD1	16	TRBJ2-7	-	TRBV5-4	CASSWFRGTAYYEQYF	TGTGCCAGCAGCTGGTTTAGGGGGACAGCCTACTACGAGCAGTACTTC
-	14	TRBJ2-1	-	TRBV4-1	CASSQVGGPTEQFF	TGCGCCAGCAGCCAAGTAGGAGGGCCGACTGAGCAGTTCTTC
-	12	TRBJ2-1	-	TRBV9	CASSVHYNEQFF	TGTGCCAGCAGCGTCCATTACAATGAGCAGTTCTTC
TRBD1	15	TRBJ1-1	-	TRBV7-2	CASSTQGGLGTEAFF	TGTGCCAGCAGCACCCAGGGGGGGTTGGGCACTGAAGCTTTCTTT
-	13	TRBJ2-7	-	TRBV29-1	CSVDLDSSYEQYF	TGCAGCGTTGACCTGGACAGCTCCTACGAGCAGTACTTC
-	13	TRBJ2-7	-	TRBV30	CACSRGRDYEQYF	TGTGCCTGCTCCCGGGGAAGGGACTACGAGCAGTACTTC
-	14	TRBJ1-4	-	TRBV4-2	CASSQGGDVEKLFF	TGTGCCAGCAGCCAGGGAGGGGATGTTGAAAAACTGTTTTTT
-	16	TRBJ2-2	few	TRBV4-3	CASSQLVGRNTGELFF	TGCGCCAGCAGCCAATTAGTCGGGAGGAACACCGGGGAGCTGTTTTTT
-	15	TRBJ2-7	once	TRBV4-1	CASSQHGTTLYEQYF	TGCGCCAGCAGCCAACACGGGACCACCCTCTACGAGCAGTACTTC
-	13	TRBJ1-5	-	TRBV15	CATSRPGNQPQHF	TGTGCCACCAGCCGGCCGGGCAATCAGCCCCAGCATTTT
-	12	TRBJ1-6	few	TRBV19	CASRDLNSPLHF	TGTGCCAGTAGAGACTTGAATTCACCCCTCCACTTT
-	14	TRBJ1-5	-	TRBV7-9	CASSLMTVNQPQHF	TGTGCCAGCAGCTTAATGACAGTCAATCAGCCCCAGCATTTT
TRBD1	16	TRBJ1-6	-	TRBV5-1	CASSLGLDRGTSPLHF	TGCGCCAGCAGCTTGGGACTCGACAGGGGAACTTCACCCCTCCACTTT
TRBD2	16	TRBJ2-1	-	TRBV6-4	CASSAVGRGARNEQFF	TGTGCCAGCAGTGCCGTCGGGCGGGGGGCGCGGAATGAGCAGTTCTTC
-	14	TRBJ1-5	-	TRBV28	CASLIGVSNQPQHF	TGTGCCAGCCTGATTGGGGTGTCCAATCAGCCCCAGCATTTT
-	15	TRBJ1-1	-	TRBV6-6	CASSPGQFMNTEAFF	TGTGCCAGCAGTCCAGGACAGTTCATGAACACTGAAGCTTTCTTT
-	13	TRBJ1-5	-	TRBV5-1	CASSLGSNQPQHF	TGCGCCAGCAGCTTGGGGAGCAATCAGCCCCAGCATTTT
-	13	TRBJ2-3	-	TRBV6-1	CASNYGQGDTQYF	TGTGCCAGCAATTATGGGCAGGGCGATACGCAGTATTTT
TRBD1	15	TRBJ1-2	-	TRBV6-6	CASSTNRGTFYGYTF	TGTGCCAGCTCGACGAACAGGGGAACCTTCTATGGCTACACCTTC
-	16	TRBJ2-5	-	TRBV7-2	CASSLGPGAAQETQYF	TGTGCCAGCAGCTTAGGTCCGGGGGCGGCCCAAGAGACCCAGTACTTC
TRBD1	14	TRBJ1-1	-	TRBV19	CASSTSQGALGAFF	TGTGCCAGTAGCACCTCACAGGGGGCCCTGGGAGCTTTCTTT
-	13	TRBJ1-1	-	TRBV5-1	CASSLGIVGEAFF	TGCGCCAGCAGCTTGGGAATAGTGGGTGAAGCTTTCTTT
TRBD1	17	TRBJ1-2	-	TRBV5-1	CASRPSTGGPSNYGYTF	TGCGCCAGCAGGCCAAGTACAGGGGGCCCTTCTAACTATGGCTACACCTTC
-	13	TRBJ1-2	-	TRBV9	CASSALNEGGYTF	TGTGCCAGCAGCGCCCTTAATGAGGGAGGCTACACCTTC
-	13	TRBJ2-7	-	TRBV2	CASSTTVTYEQYF	TGTGCCAGCTCCACGACAGTCACCTACGAGCAGTACTTC
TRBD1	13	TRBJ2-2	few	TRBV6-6	CASSTTGAGELFF	TGTGCCAGCAGTACCACAGGGGCCGGGGAGCTGTTTTTT
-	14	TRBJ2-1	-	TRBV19	CASSGGRGYNEQFF	TGTGCCAGTAGTGGGGGAAGAGGCTACAATGAGCAGTTCTTC
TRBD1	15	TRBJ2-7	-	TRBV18	CASSPDRTGNYEQYF	TGTGCCAGCTCACCGGATAGGACAGGGAACTACGAGCAGTACTTC
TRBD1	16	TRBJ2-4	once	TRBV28	CASSPRQGRAQNIQYF	TGTGCCAGCAGTCCCCGACAGGGTCGGGCACAAAACATTCAGTACTTC